The clone carrying this T cell receptor beta chain has only a few counts. What it binds is unknown. The V gene's germline CDR1 is SNHLY and CDR2 FYNNEI. Trimming pared 6 bases from V and 4 bases from J, leaving 18 bases between. The CDR3 has 15 residues. This sample stems from a study of early T cells in non-severe SARS-CoV-2 infection. In the study overall: Unpaired chains resulted from sequencing bulk RNA of unsorted whole blood. Regarding the study as a whole: Using VDJdb, the matching emphasized anti-spike CD8 responses while missing private and CD4 specificities.

cDNA molecules, individually, were tagged with unique molecular identifiers. TCRdb ran MiXCR on the 5' RACE reads and lists one entry per CDR3 protein. The table includes 120,000 or so distinct CDR3 sequences, around 12% detected once. This sequence originates from an adult who was a healthcare worker with PCR-confirmed SARS-CoV-2 infection or an uninfected control (not recorded which). Sequencing used whole blood, obtained at baseline. This rearrangement joins TRBV2 to TRBJ2-5; weak D call: TRBD1 (5 bases). CDR3 sequence reads: CASSLGNRQGETQYF. The CDR3, as DNA: TGTGCCAGCAGCCTGGGAAACAGGCAGGGAGAGACCCAGTACTTC. Full variable domain (missing parts from reference TRBV2 and TRBJ2-5): EPEVTQTPSHQVTQMGQEVILRCVPISNHLYFYWYRQILGQKVEFLVSFYNNEISEKSEIFDDQFSVERPDGSNFTLKIRSTKLEDSAMYFCASSLGNRQGETQYFGPGTRLLVL.